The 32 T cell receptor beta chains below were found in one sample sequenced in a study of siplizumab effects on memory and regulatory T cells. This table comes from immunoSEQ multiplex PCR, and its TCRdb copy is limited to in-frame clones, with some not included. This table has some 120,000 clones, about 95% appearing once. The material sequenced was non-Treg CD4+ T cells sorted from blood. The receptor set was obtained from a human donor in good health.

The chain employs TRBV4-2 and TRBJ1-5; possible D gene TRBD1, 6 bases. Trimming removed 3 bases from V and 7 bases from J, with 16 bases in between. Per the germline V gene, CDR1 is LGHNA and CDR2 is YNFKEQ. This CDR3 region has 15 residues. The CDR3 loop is CASSQATGPRQPQHF. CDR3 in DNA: TGTGCCAGCAGCCAGGCAACAGGGCCTCGGCAGCCCCAGCATTTT.

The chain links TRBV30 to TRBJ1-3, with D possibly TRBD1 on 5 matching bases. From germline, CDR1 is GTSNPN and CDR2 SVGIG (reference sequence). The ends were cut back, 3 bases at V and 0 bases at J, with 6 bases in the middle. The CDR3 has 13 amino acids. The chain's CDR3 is CAWRGGSGNTIYF. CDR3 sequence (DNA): TGTGCCTGGAGGGGGGGCTCTGGAAACACCATATATTTT.

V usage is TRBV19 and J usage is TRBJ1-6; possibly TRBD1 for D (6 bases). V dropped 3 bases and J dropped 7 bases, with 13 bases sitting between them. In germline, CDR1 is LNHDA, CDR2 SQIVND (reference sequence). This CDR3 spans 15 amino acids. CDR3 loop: CASSIRRGQNSPLHF. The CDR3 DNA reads TGTGCCAGTAGTATTCGTCGAGGACAGAATTCACCCCTCCACTTT.

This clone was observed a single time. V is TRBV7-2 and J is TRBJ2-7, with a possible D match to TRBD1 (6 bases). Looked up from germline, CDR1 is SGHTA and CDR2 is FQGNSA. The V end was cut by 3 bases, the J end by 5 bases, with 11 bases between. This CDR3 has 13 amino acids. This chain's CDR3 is CASSLQGRHEQYF. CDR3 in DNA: TGTGCCAGCAGCTTGCAGGGGAGACACGAGCAGTACTTC.

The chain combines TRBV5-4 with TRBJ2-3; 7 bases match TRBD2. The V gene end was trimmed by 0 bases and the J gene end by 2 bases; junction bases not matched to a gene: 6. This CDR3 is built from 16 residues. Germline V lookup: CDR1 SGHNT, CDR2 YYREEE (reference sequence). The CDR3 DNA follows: TGTGCCAGCAGCTTGGGACTAGCCAGATTCACAGATACGCAGTATTTT. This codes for CASSLGLARFTDTQYF.

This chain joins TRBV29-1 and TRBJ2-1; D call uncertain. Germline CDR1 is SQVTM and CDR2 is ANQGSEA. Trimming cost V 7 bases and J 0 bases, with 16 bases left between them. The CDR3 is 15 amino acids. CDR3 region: CSAPLGTSSYNEQFF. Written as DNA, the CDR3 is TGCAGCGCACCCCTGGGTACCAGCTCCTACAATGAGCAGTTCTTC.

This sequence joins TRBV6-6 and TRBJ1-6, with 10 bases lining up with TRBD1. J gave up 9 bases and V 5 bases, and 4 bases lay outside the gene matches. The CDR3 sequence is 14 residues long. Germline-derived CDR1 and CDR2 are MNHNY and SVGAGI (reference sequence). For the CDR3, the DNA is TGTGCCAGCAGTATGGGGACAGGGGTTTCACCCCTCCACTTT. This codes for CASSMGTGVSPLHF.

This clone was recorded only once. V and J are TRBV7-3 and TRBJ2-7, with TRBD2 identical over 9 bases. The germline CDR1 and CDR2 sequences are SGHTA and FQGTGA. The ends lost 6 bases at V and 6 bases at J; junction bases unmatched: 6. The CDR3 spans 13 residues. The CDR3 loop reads CASRLAGAGEQYF. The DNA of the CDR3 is TGTGCCAGCAGGTTAGCGGGAGCAGGCGAGCAGTACTTC.

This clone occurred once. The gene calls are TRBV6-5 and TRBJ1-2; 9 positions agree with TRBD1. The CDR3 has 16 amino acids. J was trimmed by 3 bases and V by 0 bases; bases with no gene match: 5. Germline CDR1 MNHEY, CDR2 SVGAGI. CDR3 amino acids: CASSYSSWDRDYGYTF. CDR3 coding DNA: TGTGCCAGCAGTTACTCGAGTTGGGACAGGGACTATGGCTACACCTTC.

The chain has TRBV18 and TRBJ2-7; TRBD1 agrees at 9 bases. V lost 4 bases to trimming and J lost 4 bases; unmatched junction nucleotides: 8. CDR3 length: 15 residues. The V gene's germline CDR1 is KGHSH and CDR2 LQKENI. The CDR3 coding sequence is TGTGCCAGCTCACTAGGGACAGGGAAACGATACGAGCAGTACTTC. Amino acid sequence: CASSLGTGKRYEQYF.

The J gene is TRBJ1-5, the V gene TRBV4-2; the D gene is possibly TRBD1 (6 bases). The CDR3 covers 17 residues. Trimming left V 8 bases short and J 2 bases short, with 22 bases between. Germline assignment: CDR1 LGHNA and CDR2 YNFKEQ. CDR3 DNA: TGTGCCAGCTCCGGTATTGGGGGCGGAGGTCGCAATCAGCCCCAGCATTTT. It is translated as CASSGIGGGGRNQPQHF.

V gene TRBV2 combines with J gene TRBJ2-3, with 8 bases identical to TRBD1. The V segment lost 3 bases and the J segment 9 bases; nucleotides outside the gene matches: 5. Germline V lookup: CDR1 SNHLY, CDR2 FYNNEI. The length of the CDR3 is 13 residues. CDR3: CASSEDRVWTQYF. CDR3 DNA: TGTGCCAGCAGTGAGGACAGGGTTTGGACGCAGTATTTT. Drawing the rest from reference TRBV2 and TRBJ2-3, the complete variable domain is EPEVTQTPSHQVTQMGQEVILRCVPISNHLYFYWYRQILGQKVEFLVSFYNNEISEKSEIFDDQFSVERPDGSNFTLKIRSTKLEDSAMYFCASSEDRVWTQYFGPGTRLTVL.

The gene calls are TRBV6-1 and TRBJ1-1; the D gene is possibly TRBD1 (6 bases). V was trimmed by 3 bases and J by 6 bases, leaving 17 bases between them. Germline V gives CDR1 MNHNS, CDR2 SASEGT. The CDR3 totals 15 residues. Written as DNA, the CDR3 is TGTGCCAGCAGTGAGCCCAGGGGCGCAAGCCCTGAAGCTTTCTTT. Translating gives CASSEPRGASPEAFF.

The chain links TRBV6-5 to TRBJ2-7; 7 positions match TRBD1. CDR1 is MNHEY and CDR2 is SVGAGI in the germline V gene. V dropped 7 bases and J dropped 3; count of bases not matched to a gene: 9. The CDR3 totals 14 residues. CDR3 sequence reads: CASTPGTAFYEQYF. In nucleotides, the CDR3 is TGTGCCAGCACCCCCGGGACAGCCTTCTACGAGCAGTACTTC.

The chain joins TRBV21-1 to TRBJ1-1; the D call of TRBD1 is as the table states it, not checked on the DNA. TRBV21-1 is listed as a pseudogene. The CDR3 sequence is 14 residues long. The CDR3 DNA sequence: TGTGCCAGCGGTCGACAGGGGGCGAACACTGAAGCTTTCTTT. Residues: CASGRQGANTEAFF.

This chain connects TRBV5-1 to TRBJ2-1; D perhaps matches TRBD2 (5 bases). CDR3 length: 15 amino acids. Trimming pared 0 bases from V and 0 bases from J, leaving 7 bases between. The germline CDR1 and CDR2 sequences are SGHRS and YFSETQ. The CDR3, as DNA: TGCGCCAGCAGCTTGGCGGGGAGCTCCTACAATGAGCAGTTCTTC. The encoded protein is CASSLAGSSYNEQFF.

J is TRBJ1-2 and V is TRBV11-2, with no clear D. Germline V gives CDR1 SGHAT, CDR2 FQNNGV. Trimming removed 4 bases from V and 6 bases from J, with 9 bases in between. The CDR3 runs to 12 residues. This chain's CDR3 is CASSSDSHGYTF. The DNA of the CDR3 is TGTGCCAGCAGCTCCGACTCCCATGGCTACACCTTC.

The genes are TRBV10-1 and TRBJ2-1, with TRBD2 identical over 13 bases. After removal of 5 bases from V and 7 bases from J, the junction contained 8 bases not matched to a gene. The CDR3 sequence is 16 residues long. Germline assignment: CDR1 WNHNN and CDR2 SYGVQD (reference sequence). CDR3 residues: CASSLPGTSGTNEQFF. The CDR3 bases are TGCGCCAGCAGTCTGCCCGGGACTAGCGGGACTAATGAGCAGTTCTTC.

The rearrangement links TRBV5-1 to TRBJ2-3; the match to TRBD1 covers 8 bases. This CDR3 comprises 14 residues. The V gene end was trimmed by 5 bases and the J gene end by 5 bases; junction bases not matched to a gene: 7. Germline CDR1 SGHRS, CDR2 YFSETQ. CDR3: CASSQTGAGDTQYF. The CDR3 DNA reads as TGCGCCAGCAGTCAGACAGGGGCTGGAGATACGCAGTATTTT.

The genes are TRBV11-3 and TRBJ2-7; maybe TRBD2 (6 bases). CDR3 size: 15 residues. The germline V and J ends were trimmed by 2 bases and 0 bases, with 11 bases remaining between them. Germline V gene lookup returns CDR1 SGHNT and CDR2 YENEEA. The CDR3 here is CASSLHSGSSYEQYF. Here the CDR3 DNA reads TGTGCCAGCAGCTTACATAGCGGAAGCTCCTACGAGCAGTACTTC.

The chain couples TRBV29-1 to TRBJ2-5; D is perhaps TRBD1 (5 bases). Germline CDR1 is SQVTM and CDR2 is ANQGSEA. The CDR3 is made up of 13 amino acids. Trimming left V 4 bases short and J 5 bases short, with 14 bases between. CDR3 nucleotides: TGCAGCGTTGCCCAGGGTTCTACTGAGACCCAGTACTTC. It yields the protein CSVAQGSTETQYF.

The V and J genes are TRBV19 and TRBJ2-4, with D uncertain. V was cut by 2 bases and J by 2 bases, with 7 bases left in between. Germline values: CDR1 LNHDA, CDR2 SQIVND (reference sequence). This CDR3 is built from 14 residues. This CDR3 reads CASSILVPKNIQYF. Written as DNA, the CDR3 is TGTGCCAGTAGTATATTGGTACCCAAAAACATTCAGTACTTC.

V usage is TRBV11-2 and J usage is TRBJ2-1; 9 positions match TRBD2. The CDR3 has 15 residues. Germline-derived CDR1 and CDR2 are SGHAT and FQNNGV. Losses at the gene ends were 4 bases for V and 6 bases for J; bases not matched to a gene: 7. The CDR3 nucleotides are TGTGCCAGCAGCTACCCGGGACTAGCAGCCAATGAGCAGTTCTTC. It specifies CASSYPGLAANEQFF.

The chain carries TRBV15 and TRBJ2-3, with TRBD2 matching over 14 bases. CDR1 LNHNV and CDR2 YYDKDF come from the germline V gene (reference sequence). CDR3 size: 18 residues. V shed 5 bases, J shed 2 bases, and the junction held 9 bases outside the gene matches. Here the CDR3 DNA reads TGTGCCACCAGCCCGGAGAGGGGACTAGCGGGAGTCACAGATACGCAGTATTTT. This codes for CATSPERGLAGVTDTQYF.

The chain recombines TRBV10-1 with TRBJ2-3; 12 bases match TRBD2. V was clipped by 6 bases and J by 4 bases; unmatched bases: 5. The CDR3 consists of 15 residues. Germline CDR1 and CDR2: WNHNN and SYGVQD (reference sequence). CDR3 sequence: CASRASSGRADTQYF. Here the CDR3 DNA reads TGCGCCAGCAGAGCGTCTAGCGGGAGGGCAGATACGCAGTATTTT.

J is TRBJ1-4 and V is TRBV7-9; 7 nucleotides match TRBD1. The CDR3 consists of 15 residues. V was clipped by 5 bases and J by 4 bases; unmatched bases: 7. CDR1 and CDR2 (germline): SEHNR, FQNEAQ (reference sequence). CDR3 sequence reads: CASSQRQGDNEKLFF. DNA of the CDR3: TGTGCCAGCAGCCAAAGACAGGGAGATAATGAAAAACTGTTTTTT.

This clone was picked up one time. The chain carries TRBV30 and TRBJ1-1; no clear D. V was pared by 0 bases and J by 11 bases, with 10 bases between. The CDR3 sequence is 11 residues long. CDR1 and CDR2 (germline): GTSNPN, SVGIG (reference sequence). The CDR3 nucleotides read TGTGCCTGGAGTGTACGAGGGTGGGCTTTCTTT. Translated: CAWSVRGWAFF.

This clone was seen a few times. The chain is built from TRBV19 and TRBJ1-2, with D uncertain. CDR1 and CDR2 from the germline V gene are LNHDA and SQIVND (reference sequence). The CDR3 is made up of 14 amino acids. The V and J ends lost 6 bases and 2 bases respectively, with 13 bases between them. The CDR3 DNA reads TGTGCCAGTAGCGGGCAGGCGGGGAACTATGGCTACACCTTC. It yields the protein CASSGQAGNYGYTF.

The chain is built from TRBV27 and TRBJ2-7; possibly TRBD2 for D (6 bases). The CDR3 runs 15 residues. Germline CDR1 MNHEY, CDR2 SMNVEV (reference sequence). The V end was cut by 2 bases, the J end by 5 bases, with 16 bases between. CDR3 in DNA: TGTGCCAGCAGTTTAGACCACGGGAGTTTCGACGAGCAGTACTTC. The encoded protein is CASSLDHGSFDEQYF.

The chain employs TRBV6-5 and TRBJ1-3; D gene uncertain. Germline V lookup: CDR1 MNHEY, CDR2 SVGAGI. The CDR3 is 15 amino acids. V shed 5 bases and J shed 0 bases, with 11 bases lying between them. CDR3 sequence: CASSRLGSSGNTIYF. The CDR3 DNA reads TGTGCCAGCAGTCGCCTGGGAAGCTCTGGAAACACCATATATTTT.

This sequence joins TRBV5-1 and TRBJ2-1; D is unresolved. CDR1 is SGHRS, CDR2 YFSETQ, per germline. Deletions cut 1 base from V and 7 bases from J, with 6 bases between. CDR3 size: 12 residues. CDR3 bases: TGCGCCAGCAGCTTGTTCGGGAATGAGCAGTTCTTC. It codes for CASSLFGNEQFF.

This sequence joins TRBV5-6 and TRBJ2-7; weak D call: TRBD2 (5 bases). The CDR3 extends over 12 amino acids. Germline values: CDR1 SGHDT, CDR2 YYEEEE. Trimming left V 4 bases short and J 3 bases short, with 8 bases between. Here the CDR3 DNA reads TGTGCCAGCAGCATAGGGAGCTACGAGCAGTACTTC. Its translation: CASSIGSYEQYF.